This T cell receptor beta chain is from a study of T cells in localized non-small cell lung cancer. The junction had 19 bases not matched to a gene; V was cut back by 2 bases and J by 7 bases. This CDR3 is built from 17 residues. Germline lookup yields CDR1 GTSNPN and CDR2 SVGIG (reference sequence). Whole-study results and caveats: A single tumor region was sequenced, leaving heterogeneity possible. Uninvolved adjacent lung had higher T cell clonality than tumor and all other tissues. Longer overall survival was linked to higher blood T cell density. Across samples, adjacent lung featured a median approximately 56 of the top 100 tumor clones.

Turning to this clone: Its antigen is unidentified.

The table came from immunoSEQ multiplex PCR; TCRdb's copy has only in-frame clones and leaves some out. The repertoire has tens of thousands of clones, 88% of them found once; the top ten carry 2.6%. The sequence was collected from a female donor aged 60 or older with stage I squamous cell lung carcinoma. Sequences were derived from peripheral blood, sampled before any cancer treatment. The V call is TRBV30, the J call TRBJ1-2, with TRBD1 identical over 7 bases. CDR3 sequence (DNA): TGTGCCTGGAGTCCTATCTACGTGACAGGGAAAAAGAGTGGCTACACCTTC. Its protein product is CAWSPIYVTGKKSGYTF.